These T cell receptor beta chains were read from a single sample in a study of PD-L1 blockade in urothelial cancer. Data came from immunoSEQ multiplex PCR; TCRdb stores just in-frame clones and leaves some out. The sample contains more than 90,000 clones, approximately 90% of which appear only once. The sequencing here drew on PBMCs, taken around atezolizumab (anti-PD-L1) treatment. These receptor sequences come from a man aged 60 to 75 with urothelial cancer. Both conserved end residues are part of each CDR3. D genes are given only for firm matches. Clone size is stated in some rows and not others, as once, few, many or a class when expanded.

clone_size | j_call | cdr3_length | d_call | v_call | cdr3_nt | cdr3_aa
once | TRBJ2-3 | 16 | TRBD2 | TRBV30 | TGTGCCTGGGGGACTAGCGGGACGACTAGCACAGATACGCAGTATTTT | CAWGTSGTTSTDTQYF
NA | TRBJ2-2 | 17 | NA | TRBV11-2 | TGTGCCAGCAGCTTAGGGACCAGGGTACCGAACACCGGGGAGCTGTTTTTT | CASSLGTRVPNTGELFF
NA | TRBJ1-5 | 15 | NA | TRBV14 | TGTGCCAGCAGCCCGGGGGGGGCCGCTAATCAGCCCCAGCATTTT | CASSPGGAANQPQHF
NA | TRBJ2-5 | 15 | TRBD1 | TRBV7-2 | TGTGCCAGCAGCTTCGACAGGGGGCTAGGGGAGACCCAGTACTTC | CASSFDRGLGETQYF
NA | TRBJ1-1 | 15 | NA | TRBV9 | TGTGCCAGCAGCGTAGGGGTAGGGACTAACACTGAAGCTTTCTTT | CASSVGVGTNTEAFF
NA | TRBJ2-7 | 17 | TRBD2 | TRBV2 | TGTGCCAGCAGTGAAGCGTGGGGCACGGGGGGCTCCTACGAGCAGTACTTC | CASSEAWGTGGSYEQYF
NA | TRBJ1-1 | 15 | TRBD1 | TRBV4-2 | TGTGCCAGCAGCCCTGGGCGGACAGGGGGCACTGAAGCTTTCTTT | CASSPGRTGGTEAFF
once | TRBJ2-1 | 14 | NA | TRBV11-2 | TGTGCCAGCAGCTTAATACGGGGAAATAATGAGCAGTTCTTC | CASSLIRGNNEQFF
NA | TRBJ2-6 | 14 | NA | TRBV30 | TGTGCCTGGAGTGTTAACAGGGTGGGGAACGTCCTGACTTTC | CAWSVNRVGNVLTF
NA | TRBJ2-5 | 12 | NA | TRBV5-1 | TGCGCCAGCAGAAGGGGTCGGGAGACCCAGTACTTC | CASRRGRETQYF
once | TRBJ2-7 | 16 | TRBD2 | TRBV7-2 | TGTGCCAGCAGCTTAGGATTAGCGGGGGTAACCTACGAGCAGTACTTC | CASSLGLAGVTYEQYF
NA | TRBJ2-7 | 15 | TRBD2 | TRBV28 | TGTGCCAGCAGTTCGCAAGCTGTAGCGGGAGAGGTGCAGTACTTC | CASSSQAVAGEVQYF
NA | TRBJ2-7 | 13 | TRBD1 | TRBV15 | TGTGCCACCAAAAGACAGGGTGCCTACGAGCAGTACTTC | CATKRQGAYEQYF
few | TRBJ2-1 | 15 | TRBD1 | TRBV19 | TGTGCCAGTAGTCAGGTGGCAGGGGGATACAATGAGCAGTTCTTC | CASSQVAGGYNEQFF
NA | TRBJ2-1 | 12 | NA | TRBV28 | TGTGCCAGCGGCGGGATTTACAATGAGCAGTTCTTC | CASGGIYNEQFF
once | TRBJ2-3 | 16 | NA | TRBV6-6 | TGTGCCAGCAGTCCCGCCTCAATAGCGGGCACAGATACGCAGTATTTT | CASSPASIAGTDTQYF
NA | TRBJ2-7 | 15 | TRBD1 | TRBV5-6 | TGTGCCAGCAGCTTAGAGCCTACAGGGGTCCACGAGCAGTACTTC | CASSLEPTGVHEQYF
NA | TRBJ1-5 | 15 | NA | TRBV7-2 | TGTGCCAGCAGCTTGAGGCCTTATAGCAATCAGCCCCAGCATTTT | CASSLRPYSNQPQHF
NA | TRBJ2-1 | 16 | TRBD2 | TRBV11-2 | TGTGCCAGCAGCCCGCGCGGGGGGGCCTCCTACAATGAGCAGTTCTTC | CASSPRGGASYNEQFF
once | TRBJ2-7 | 15 | NA | TRBV6-1 | TGTGCCAGCAGTGAGTGGCGGGCTCTCTCCTACGAGCAGTACTTC | CASSEWRALSYEQYF
once | TRBJ1-4 | 15 | NA | TRBV5-1 | TGCGCCAGCAGCTTCACTCGCTCAACTAATGAAAAACTGTTTTTT | CASSFTRSTNEKLFF
NA | TRBJ2-3 | 15 | NA | TRBV5-1 | TGCGCCAGCAGCTTTACTGCGGAGGGCACAGATACGCAGTATTTT | CASSFTAEGTDTQYF
NA | TRBJ2-1 | 14 | TRBD2 | TRBV4-1 | TGCGCCAGCAGCTACTATGCTAGCGGCAATGAGCAGTTCTTC | CASSYYASGNEQFF
NA | TRBJ1-1 | 15 | NA | TRBV10-1 | TGCGCCAGCAGTGATCGGAGAAAGGGGCGGCCTGAAGCTTTCTTT | CASSDRRKGRPEAFF
NA | TRBJ2-5 | 14 | TRBD1 | TRBV7-2 | TGTGCCAGCAGCTTAGAGACAGGGGTAGAGACCCAGTACTTC | CASSLETGVETQYF
NA | TRBJ2-5 | 13 | NA | TRBV7-2 | TGTGCCAGCAGCTTAGGCAGGGCAGAGACCCAGTACTTC | CASSLGRAETQYF
NA | TRBJ2-7 | 13 | NA | TRBV2 | TGTGCCAGCAGTAAATCGGACAGCGGCGAGCAGTACTTC | CASSKSDSGEQYF
NA | TRBJ2-7 | 15 | TRBD2 | TRBV7-3 | TGTGCCAGCAGCTTAGGCGGGGGGCGCCCCTACGAGCAGTACTTC | CASSLGGGRPYEQYF
once | TRBJ2-7 | 14 | NA | TRBV7-2 | TGTGCCAGCAGCCAACAGGCTACGCTGGGAGAGCAGTACTTC | CASSQQATLGEQYF
NA | TRBJ1-2 | 13 | NA | TRBV11-2 | TGTGCCAGCAGCCGCGGGCCGAACTATGGCTACACCTTC | CASSRGPNYGYTF
NA | TRBJ2-1 | 15 | TRBD1 | TRBV5-1 | TGCGCCAGCAGCTTGGGTCAGGGGGCCGTCAATGAGCAGTTCTTC | CASSLGQGAVNEQFF
NA | TRBJ2-7 | 14 | TRBD2 | TRBV6-4 | TGTGCCAGCAATGCCGGGACTAGCGCCTACGAGCAGTACTTC | CASNAGTSAYEQYF
NA | TRBJ1-5 | 15 | NA | TRBV5-5 | TGTGCCAGCAGCCGAGGCGATACGGGCAATCAGCCCCAGCATTTT | CASSRGDTGNQPQHF
few | TRBJ2-1 | 14 | TRBD2 | TRBV7-2 | TGTGCCAGCAGCTCGGGACTAGCGGGGGCTGAGCAGTTCTTC | CASSSGLAGAEQFF
NA | TRBJ1-1 | 14 | NA | TRBV5-6 | TGTGCCAGCAGCTTGGCCCTAGCGGGCGTGGAAGCTTTCTTT | CASSLALAGVEAFF
NA | TRBJ2-6 | 20 | TRBD1 | TRBV4-2 | TGTGCCAGCAGCCAAGAATCGACAGGGGGCGGTTATGCTGGGGCCAACGTCCTGACTTTC | CASSQESTGGGYAGANVLTF
NA | TRBJ2-5 | 14 | TRBD1 | TRBV28 | TGTGCCAGCAGTTTGACAGGGGGTTTGGAGACCCAGTACTTC | CASSLTGGLETQYF
NA | TRBJ1-1 | 14 | NA | TRBV7-2 | TGTGCCAGCAGCCTGCTGACATTGAACACTGAAGCTTTCTTT | CASSLLTLNTEAFF
NA | TRBJ2-2 | 15 | TRBD2 | TRBV5-4 | TGTGCCAGCAGCTTGGTAGCGGGAGTTACCGGGGAGCTGTTTTTT | CASSLVAGVTGELFF
NA | TRBJ2-3 | 14 | NA | TRBV5-4 | TGTGCCAGTGCAGCAGCGGGCAGAACAGATACGCAGTATTTT | CASAAAGRTDTQYF
once | TRBJ2-7 | 15 | NA | TRBV19 | TGTGCCAGTAGAGTTCAAGGAGGGACCTCCTACGAGCAGTACTTC | CASRVQGGTSYEQYF
once | TRBJ2-2 | 14 | NA | TRBV11-3 | TGTGCCAGCAGCAAGGAGGAGAACACCGGGGAGCTGTTTTTT | CASSKEENTGELFF
NA | TRBJ2-1 | 15 | NA | TRBV6-5 | TGTGCCAGCAGTCAGGAAATTGCCTCCTACAATGAGCAGTTCTTC | CASSQEIASYNEQFF
NA | TRBJ1-5 | 13 | NA | TRBV7-2 | TGTGCCAGCAGCTCAACCACCGGGCAGCCCCAGCATTTT | CASSSTTGQPQHF
NA | TRBJ2-7 | 15 | NA | TRBV18 | TGTGCCAGCTCACCATTACAGGGCCATGATTTTAGGCAGTACTTC | CASSPLQGHDFRQYF
NA | TRBJ2-7 | 14 | TRBD1 | TRBV6-1 | TGTGCCAGCAGTGTCTACAGGGGCTCCTACGAGCAGTACTTC | CASSVYRGSYEQYF
NA | TRBJ2-3 | 21 | TRBD2 | TRBV4-2 | TGTGCCAGCAGCCAAGGGACCCTCGGAGCGGGAGGGCCTGGTAGCACAGATACGCAGTATTTT | CASSQGTLGAGGPGSTDTQYF
NA | TRBJ2-1 | 15 | TRBD1 | TRBV5-1 | TGCGCCAGCAGCTTCGGGGCAGGGGGCGCCGATGAGCAGTTCTTC | CASSFGAGGADEQFF
NA | TRBJ1-3 | 15 | NA | TRBV6-5 | TGTGCCAGCAGTCGGGACTTACGCTCTGGAAACACCATATATTTT | CASSRDLRSGNTIYF
NA | TRBJ2-3 | 18 | TRBD2 | TRBV9 | TGTGCCAGCAGCGTAGCTGGAGCGGGGTCGACTAGCACAGATACGCAGTATTTT | CASSVAGAGSTSTDTQYF
few | TRBJ1-1 | 12 | NA | TRBV10-1 | TGCGCCAGCAGTGAGTTCGACACTGAAGCTTTCTTT | CASSEFDTEAFF
once | TRBJ1-1 | 15 | NA | TRBV18 | TGTGCCAGCTCACCACCGCGGGGGATGAACACTGAAGCTTTCTTT | CASSPPRGMNTEAFF
NA | TRBJ1-4 | 16 | NA | TRBV5-8 | TGTGCCAGCAGCGTGATTAGCAGGGGAACTAATGAAAAACTGTTTTTT | CASSVISRGTNEKLFF
NA | TRBJ2-6 | 17 | NA | TRBV4-2 | TGTGCCAGCAGCCGAAGCGAGATGTTTTCTGGGGCCAACGTCCTGACTTTC | CASSRSEMFSGANVLTF
NA | TRBJ1-2 | 13 | TRBD1 | TRBV28 | TGTGCCAGCAGGGCAGGGGGCGCCTATGGCTACACCTTC | CASRAGGAYGYTF
NA | TRBJ1-4 | 15 | NA | TRBV9 | TGTGCCAGCAGCGCCGATACAGGGTTAGGGGAAAAACTGTTTTTT | CASSADTGLGEKLFF
once | TRBJ2-7 | 15 | NA | TRBV5-1 | TGCGCCAGCAGCGAATCAGGGGTAGCTATCAACGAGCAGTACTTC | CASSESGVAINEQYF
once | TRBJ1-4 | 16 | NA | TRBV19 | TGTGCCAGCTCGCTCAGAGAGACGGGTCTTAATGAAAAACTGTTTTTT | CASSLRETGLNEKLFF
NA | TRBJ2-1 | 20 | TRBD2 | TRBV2 | TGTGCCAGCAGCTACGGGACTAGCGGGGGGCGCTCCAGCTCCTACAATGAGCAGTTCTTC | CASSYGTSGGRSSSYNEQFF
NA | TRBJ2-1 | 15 | TRBD1 | TRBV9 | TGTGCCAGCAGCGCCACAGGGGTTTTGGGCAATGAGCAGTTCTTC | CASSATGVLGNEQFF